This TCR beta chain is drawn from a study of T cells in Graves' hyperthyroidism and ophthalmopathy. Recently diagnosed hyperthyroidism of less than 2 months' duration affected patients aged 18 to 65. Study conclusions and caveats: Blood shared most expanded thyroid clonotypes above 0.001.

V lost 2 bases, J lost 4 bases, and 3 bases stayed unmatched. The CDR3 length is 15 residues. Amplified regions were TCR beta CDR3 sequences from RNA transcripts. First-round RT-PCR targeting the TCR CDR3 was performed with the HTBI primer set. TCRdb recomputed calls from the multiplex PCR reads with MiXCR, one row per CDR3 protein. The sample has some 600,000 distinct CDR3 sequences, more than 11% seen once; the top ten hold around 5.4%. This clonotype occurred a few times. Its antigen is not known. This chain links TRBV12-3 or TRBV12-4 with TRBJ2-3; 10 bases align to TRBD2. The clonotype was recovered from a woman aged 30 to 39 with Graves' hyperthyroidism that later progressed to Graves' ophthalmopathy. The sequencing sample was made of blood. CDR3 amino acids: CASSLSLAGADTQYF. The DNA of the CDR3 is TGTGCCAGCAGTTTAAGCCTAGCGGGAGCAGATACGCAGTATTTT.